The rows below give T cell receptor beta chains drawn from one sample of a study of sequential checkpoint blockade in melanoma. Produced via immunoSEQ multiplex PCR; TCRdb's table is partial and in-frame only. The sample carries about 17,000 clones, around 80% recorded once. The specimen was CD8+ T cells sorted from blood (inferred from file names), collected from a patient given nivolumab and ipilimumab in sequence. The receptor source for this set is a human donor with melanoma. Both conserved end residues are part of each CDR3. A D gene is named only where the DNA matches it firmly. Where a row states a size, it is once, few, many or the class of an expanded clone; other rows omit it.

size	D	length	V	J	CDR3	DNA
few	.	15	TRBV27	TRBJ2-1	CASSLGASGLSEQFF	TGTGCCAGCAGTTTGGGGGCTAGCGGACTATCGGAGCAGTTCTTC
.	.	15	TRBV27	TRBJ2-2	CASSFMASFTGELFF	TGTGCCAGCAGTTTTATGGCCAGTTTCACCGGGGAGCTGTTTTTT
.	.	17	TRBV10-3	TRBJ2-7	CAISDVGPTDASYEQYF	TGTGCCATCAGTGATGTTGGGCCGACAGATGCCTCCTACGAGCAGTACTTC
.	.	15	TRBV7-2	TRBJ2-7	CASSLDRTGAYEQYF	TGTGCCAGCAGCTTAGATCGGACGGGGGCCTACGAGCAGTACTTC
.	TRBD1	15	TRBV4-3	TRBJ1-5	CASSPGTGGSQPQHF	TGCGCCAGTAGCCCCGGGACAGGGGGCTCGCAGCCCCAGCATTTT
.	.	16	TRBV4-3	TRBJ1-4	CASSQDGWGQGEKLFF	TGCGCCAGCAGCCAAGATGGGTGGGGGCAGGGTGAAAAACTGTTTTTT
.	.	15	TRBV28	TRBJ2-7	CASSSKAGAPYEQYF	TGTGCCAGCAGTTCCAAGGCAGGGGCCCCCTACGAGCAGTACTTC
.	TRBD1	15	TRBV7-6	TRBJ2-7	CASSPYSGTGDEQYF	TGTGCCAGCAGCCCATACTCCGGGACAGGGGACGAGCAGTACTTC
.	.	15	TRBV30	TRBJ1-5	CAWSTGKGGNQPQHF	TGTGCCTGGAGTACCGGGAAAGGTGGCAATCAGCCCCAGCATTTT
.	TRBD1	14	TRBV19	TRBJ1-1	CASSLGQGYTEAFF	TGTGCCAGTTCGCTGGGACAGGGCTACACTGAAGCTTTCTTT
.	TRBD2	15	TRBV7-9	TRBJ2-1	CASSPPRGVGNEQFF	TGTGCCAGCAGCCCCCCCCGGGGGGTCGGCAATGAGCAGTTCTTC
.	TRBD2	16	TRBV7-3	TRBJ2-1	CASSLGTSSLYNEQFF	TGTGCCAGCAGCCTGGGGACTAGCTCACTATACAATGAGCAGTTCTTC
.	TRBD2	17	TRBV7-6	TRBJ2-1	CASSLFSAGAEDNEQFF	TGTGCCAGCAGCCTCTTCTCGGCGGGAGCTGAAGACAATGAGCAGTTCTTC
.	.	15	TRBV4-3	TRBJ1-2	CASSQDKTGLWGYTF	TGCGCCAGCAGCCAAGATAAAACAGGGCTATGGGGCTACACCTTC
.	.	13	TRBV27	TRBJ2-7	CASRKGNTYEQYF	TGTGCCAGCAGGAAGGGGAATACCTACGAGCAGTACTTC
.	.	15	TRBV30	TRBJ1-1	CAWNKLQGRGTEAFF	TGTGCCTGGAATAAATTACAGGGTAGAGGGACTGAAGCTTTCTTT
.	TRBD1	17	TRBV9	TRBJ1-6	CASSVDPGTGGNSPLHF	TGTGCCAGCAGCGTAGACCCCGGGACAGGTGGAAATTCACCCCTCCACTTT
.	TRBD1	16	TRBV9	TRBJ2-7	CASSVGEGASSYEQYF	TGTGCCAGCAGCGTAGGTGAGGGGGCAAGCTCCTACGAGCAGTACTTC
.	TRBD2	17	TRBV4-3	TRBJ2-6	CASSQDAGTTGANVLTF	TGCGCCAGCAGCCAAGACGCTGGGACTACTGGGGCCAACGTCCTGACTTTC
.	TRBD1	13	TRBV27	TRBJ2-7	CASSQGAAYEQYF	TGTGCCAGCAGTCAGGGGGCCGCTTACGAGCAGTACTTC
.	TRBD1	14	TRBV7-8	TRBJ1-2	CASSLGTGSYGYTF	TGTGCCAGCAGCTTGGGGACAGGATCCTATGGCTACACCTTC
once	TRBD1	14	TRBV4-1	TRBJ1-1	CASSQGTGVTEAFF	TGCGCCAGCAGCCAAGGGACAGGGGTAACTGAAGCTTTCTTT
.	TRBD1	15	TRBV6-6	TRBJ1-1	CASSADRTHVTEAFF	TGTGCCAGCAGCGCGGACAGGACACATGTTACTGAAGCTTTCTTT
.	.	14	TRBV5-1	TRBJ2-7	CASRSPDSSYEQYF	TGCGCCAGCAGGTCCCCAGACTCCTCCTACGAGCAGTACTTC
.	TRBD1	14	TRBV6-5	TRBJ2-7	CASSPATGGYEQYF	TGTGCCAGCAGTCCTGCGACAGGGGGCTACGAGCAGTACTTC
.	TRBD1	16	TRBV5-4	TRBJ2-1	CASSPKTGGSYNEQFF	TGTGCCAGCAGCCCGAAGACAGGGGGCTCCTACAATGAGCAGTTCTTC
.	.	20	TRBV4-2	TRBJ1-3	CASSQDVAQGFISSGNTIYF	TGTGCCAGCAGCCAGGACGTTGCGCAGGGCTTTATTTCCTCTGGAAACACCATATATTTT
few	.	13	TRBV7-3	TRBJ2-7	CASSFVVQYEQYF	TGTGCCAGCAGCTTTGTGGTCCAGTACGAGCAGTACTTC
.	.	14	TRBV21-1	TRBJ2-7	CASSHWTASYEQYF	TGTGCCAGCAGCCATTGGACAGCCTCCTACGAGCAGTACTTC
once	.	16	TRBV5-6	TRBJ1-5	CASSLWGERSNQPQHF	TGTGCCAGCAGCTTGTGGGGGGAGCGCAGCAATCAGCCCCAGCATTTT
.	TRBD2	16	TRBV4-1	TRBJ2-7	CASSQVPSGGNYEQYF	TGCGCCAGCAGCCAAGTTCCTAGCGGGGGAAACTACGAGCAGTACTTC
.	.	14	TRBV9	TRBJ2-7	CASSPSVGGLEQYF	TGTGCCAGCAGCCCTAGTGTGGGGGGGCTGGAGCAGTACTTC
.	.	16	TRBV4-2	TRBJ1-4	CASSQVGAGTDEKLFF	TGTGCCAGCAGCCAAGTAGGGGCGGGGACGGATGAAAAACTGTTTTTT
.	.	19	TRBV19	TRBJ2-6	CASSTNRRDADSGANVLTF	TGTGCCAGTAGTACCAATCGGCGGGACGCAGACTCTGGGGCCAACGTCCTGACTTTC
few	TRBD1	14	TRBV29-1	TRBJ2-7	CSVTPAGGIYEQYF	TGCAGCGTCACCCCAGCAGGGGGCATTTACGAGCAGTACTTC
.	.	13	TRBV7-9	TRBJ1-1	CASSLSPLTEAFF	TGTGCCAGCAGCTTATCCCCCCTCACTGAAGCTTTCTTT
.	.	15	TRBV28	TRBJ2-7	CASSLRQGRAYEQYF	TGTGCCAGCAGTTTACGTCAGGGGCGCGCCTACGAGCAGTACTTC
.	TRBD1	13	TRBV7-9	TRBJ1-2	CASSSGGGDGYTF	TGTGCCAGCAGCTCTGGAGGGGGCGATGGCTACACCTTC
medium-sized	TRBD1	13	TRBV19	TRBJ2-7	CASSMTGWYEQYF	TGTGCCAGTAGTATGACAGGGTGGTACGAGCAGTACTTC
.	TRBD1	15	TRBV4-3	TRBJ1-1	CASSQDDRGRQMVFF	TGCGCCAGCAGCCAAGACGACAGGGGCCGACAGATGGTTTTCTTT
.	.	13	TRBV5-6	TRBJ2-7	CASSLMAAYEQYF	TGTGCCAGCAGCTTGATGGCGGCATACGAGCAGTACTTC
.	TRBD1	14	TRBV7-4	TRBJ2-7	CASSTGTGTYEQYF	TGTGCCAGCAGCACCGGGACAGGTACCTACGAGCAGTACTTC
.	.	15	TRBV9	TRBJ1-1	CASSVAYREGTEAFF	TGTGCCAGCAGCGTAGCCTACCGGGAGGGCACTGAAGCTTTCTTT
few	TRBD1	16	TRBV5-6	TRBJ1-6	CASSLRKGAGNSPLHF	TGTGCCAGCAGCCTCAGGAAGGGGGCAGGCAATTCACCCCTCCACTTT
.	.	12	TRBV5-6	TRBJ2-7	CASSFEGGEQYF	TGTGCCAGCAGCTTCGAGGGTGGCGAGCAGTACTTC
.	TRBD1	15	TRBV16	TRBJ1-1	CASSPGQGRNTEAFF	TGTGCCAGCAGCCCCGGACAGGGGAGGAACACTGAAGCTTTCTTT
.	.	11	TRBV27	TRBJ1-1	CASIGSLEAFF	TGTGCCAGCATTGGGAGCCTCGAAGCTTTCTTT
.	TRBD2	15	TRBV19	TRBJ2-7	CASSMGTSGTYEQYF	TGTGCCAGTAGTATGGGGACTAGCGGGACGTACGAGCAGTACTTC
.	TRBD2	16	TRBV7-2	TRBJ2-5	CASSAWTSGGQETQYF	TGTGCCAGCAGCGCTTGGACTAGCGGGGGGCAAGAGACCCAGTACTTC
.	TRBD1	15	TRBV11-2	TRBJ1-1	CASSFSTGMNTEAFF	TGTGCCAGCAGCTTCTCGACAGGGATGAACACTGAAGCTTTCTTT